One and the same sample provided the 5 T cell receptor beta chains below, sequenced in a study of blood T cell repertoires in COVID-19. Method: immunoSEQ multiplex PCR; TCRdb's copy keeps in-frame clones and lacks some. The data contain over 150,000 clones, around 87% of them seen just once; the ten biggest clones take up 0.58%. Input material: peripheral blood. The receptors come from a man between 60 and 75 years old with COVID-19, enrolled during active disease.

A few counts support this clone. V is TRBV6-2 or TRBV6-3 and J is TRBJ1-2; 10 nucleotides line up with TRBD1. Germline lookup yields CDR1 MNHEY and CDR2 SVGEGT. V shed 5 bases, J shed 6 bases, and the junction held 6 bases outside the gene matches. The CDR3 is 14 amino acids. DNA of the CDR3: TGTGCCAGCAGTCGGACAGGGGGGATACATGGCTACACCTTC. It codes for CASSRTGGIHGYTF.

V and J are TRBV5-4 and TRBJ2-5; 7 bases align to TRBD1. The CDR3 contains 14 residues. Germline CDR1 SGHNT, CDR2 YYREEE (reference sequence). V gave up 4 bases and J gave up 1 base; unmatched junction bases: 4. The CDR3 region is CASSVGTVQETQYF. In nucleotides, the CDR3 is TGTGCCAGCAGCGTCGGGACAGTCCAAGAGACCCAGTACTTC.

V and J are TRBV28 and TRBJ1-4; weak D call: TRBD1 (6 bases). The CDR3 has 14 amino acids. The germline V and J ends were trimmed by 8 bases and 7 bases, with 17 bases remaining between them. Germline CDR1 MDHEN, CDR2 SYDVKM. The CDR3 nucleotides read TGTGCCAGCGGGGTCTCAGGGGCAGGTGAAAAACTGTTTTTT. It specifies CASGVSGAGEKLFF.

The chain combines TRBV28 with TRBJ2-2; a weak D match, TRBD1 (6 bases). The length of the CDR3 is 17 residues. Deletions cut 6 bases from V and 2 bases from J, with 19 bases between. The germline gives CDR1 MDHEN, CDR2 SYDVKM. CDR3 coding DNA: TGTGCCAGCAGACCACCCCCGGGACACCAAAACACCGGGGAGCTGTTTTTT. This gives the protein CASRPPPGHQNTGELFF. The full variable domain, in which reference TRBV28 and TRBJ2-2 provide the parts outside the CDR3, is DVKVTQSSRYLVKRTGEKVFLECVQDMDHENMFWYRQDPGLGLRLIYFSYDVKMKEKGDIPEGYSVSREKKERFSLILESASTNQTSMYLCASRPPPGHQNTGELFFGEGSRLTVL.

This chain joins TRBV9 and TRBJ2-2; D remains ambiguous. The CDR3 length is 12 residues. Germline CDR1 reads SGDLS; CDR2 reads YYNGEE. V was cut by 3 bases and J by 8 bases, with 8 bases left in between. This CDR3 reads CASSGRWGELFF. The CDR3 DNA reads as TGTGCCAGCAGCGGGCGGTGGGGGGAGCTGTTTTTT.